This T cell receptor beta chain was found in a study of vaccination and CD4 T cells after COVID-19. For the study at large: Stimulation used overlapping spike peptides from SARS-CoV-2, HCoV-NL63, HCoV-OC43 and HCoV-229E. General study results and limits: Convalescent patients were relatively few, and early post-infection timepoints were missing.

CDR3 length: 16 amino acids. Trimming took 3 bases from V and 2 from J; bases not matched to a gene: 7. Germline CDR1 MNHEY, CDR2 SMNVEV (reference sequence). Regarding treatment: approximately nine-day PBMC culture with coronavirus spike peptide pools or control peptides (ViraFEST assay). A half-volume replacement of the medium with fresh IL-2 medium was performed on days 3 and 7. To note about this clonotype: The antigen remains unidentified.

The Oncomine TCR Beta short-read assay generated sequence data from the DNA of cultured CD4+ T cells. Investigators isolated genomic DNA from cultured CD4+ T cells. MiXCR was run by TCRdb on the PCR reads, yielding one entry per CDR3 protein. The data contain 15,000 to 20,000 distinct CDR3 sequences, approximately 41% of them singletons. The sequenced material came from CD4+ T cells from blood, cultured in vitro. The chain uses TRBV27 and TRBJ2-1; 7 nucleotides align to TRBD1. This TCR was sampled from a human donor who had recovered from COVID-19. In DNA form, the CDR3 reads TGTGCCAGCAGTTTCGTCGCAGGGGGAGCCTACAATGAGCAGTTCTTC. Translating gives CASSFVAGGAYNEQFF.